A selection of T cell receptor beta chains follows, all from one sample in a study of cytomegalovirus exposure and HLA in healthy donors. Produced via immunoSEQ multiplex PCR; TCRdb's table is partial and in-frame only. The table lists 90,000 to 140,000 clones, 75% of them singletons, with approximately 1.2% in the top ten. Sequences were obtained from PBMCs. Every receptor here comes from a man in his forties in good health and CMV-seronegative. The CDR3 runs from the conserved cysteine through the conserved F or W. Each record gives: V gene, D gene, J gene, CDR3 protein, CDR3 DNA. A D gene is named only where the DNA matches it firmly.

v_gene: TRBV10-1
d_gene: -
j_gene: TRBJ2-2
CDR3aa: CASSESLLPFQDTNTGELFF
CDR3nt: TGCGCCAGCAGTGAGAGTCTCTTGCCATTCCAGGACACGAACACCGGGGAGCTGTTTTTT

v_gene: TRBV2
d_gene: TRBD1
j_gene: TRBJ2-7
CDR3aa: CASRDRSYEQYF
CDR3nt: TGTGCCAGCAGGGACAGGTCCTACGAGCAGTACTTC

v_gene: TRBV5-4
d_gene: -
j_gene: TRBJ1-2
CDR3aa: CASSLGSGVRYGYTF
CDR3nt: TGTGCCAGCAGCTTGGGGTCCGGGGTTCGCTATGGCTACACCTTC

v_gene: TRBV5-1
d_gene: -
j_gene: TRBJ2-7
CDR3aa: CASSLEPGRWYEQYF
CDR3nt: TGCGCCAGCAGCTTGGAGCCAGGGAGGTGGTACGAGCAGTACTTC

v_gene: TRBV18
d_gene: TRBD1
j_gene: TRBJ2-7
CDR3aa: CASSQRTGVPPYEQYF
CDR3nt: TGTGCCAGCTCACAGAGGACAGGGGTCCCCCCGTACGAGCAGTACTTC

v_gene: TRBV10-3
d_gene: TRBD1
j_gene: TRBJ2-7
CDR3aa: CAIRTTGTGGYEQYF
CDR3nt: TGTGCCATCAGGACTACGGGGACAGGGGGATACGAGCAGTACTTC

v_gene: TRBV5-8
d_gene: -
j_gene: TRBJ2-3
CDR3aa: CASSFNGDTQYF
CDR3nt: TGTGCCAGCAGCTTCAACGGAGATACGCAGTATTTT

v_gene: TRBV14
d_gene: -
j_gene: TRBJ2-4
CDR3aa: CASSQDRGVAGEKNIQYF
CDR3nt: TGTGCCAGCAGCCAAGATCGGGGAGTAGCAGGGGAAAAAAACATTCAGTACTTC

v_gene: TRBV11-3
d_gene: -
j_gene: TRBJ1-1
CDR3aa: CASSRSDRTEAFF
CDR3nt: TGTGCCAGCAGCAGGTCCGACAGGACTGAAGCTTTCTTT

v_gene: TRBV5-6
d_gene: -
j_gene: TRBJ1-1
CDR3aa: CASSLTENTEAFF
CDR3nt: TGTGCCAGCAGCTTGACAGAGAACACTGAAGCTTTCTTT